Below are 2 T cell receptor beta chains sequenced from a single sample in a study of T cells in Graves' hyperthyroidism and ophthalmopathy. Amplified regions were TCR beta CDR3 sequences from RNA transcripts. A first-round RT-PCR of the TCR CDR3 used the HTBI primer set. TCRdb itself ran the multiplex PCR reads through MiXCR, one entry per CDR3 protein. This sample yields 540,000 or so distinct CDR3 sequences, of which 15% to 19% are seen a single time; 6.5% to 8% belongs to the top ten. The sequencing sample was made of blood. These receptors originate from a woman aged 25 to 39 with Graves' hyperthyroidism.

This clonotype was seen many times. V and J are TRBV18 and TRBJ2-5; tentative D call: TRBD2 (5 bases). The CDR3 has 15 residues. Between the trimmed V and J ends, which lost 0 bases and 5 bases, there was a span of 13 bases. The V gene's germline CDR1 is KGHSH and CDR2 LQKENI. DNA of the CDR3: TGTGCCAGCTCACCACCGAGGATGAGGAGGGAGACCCAGTACTTC. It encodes CASSPPRMRRETQYF.

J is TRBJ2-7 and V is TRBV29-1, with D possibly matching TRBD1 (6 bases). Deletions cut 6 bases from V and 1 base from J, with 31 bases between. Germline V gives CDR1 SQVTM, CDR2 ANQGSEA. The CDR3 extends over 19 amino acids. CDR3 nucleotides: TGCAGCGTCGAGCTTACAGGGACCAACAGCGCAAAACTTTCCTACGAGCAGTACTTC. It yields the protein CSVELTGTNSAKLSYEQYF.